These T cell receptor beta chains were read from a single sample in a study of T cells in Graves' hyperthyroidism and ophthalmopathy. TCRdb reanalysed the multiplex PCR reads using MiXCR and keeps one entry per CDR3 protein. The data contain approximately 600,000 distinct CDR3 sequences, under 20% of them singletons. What was sequenced was blood. The receptor set was obtained from a woman in her twenties or thirties with Graves' hyperthyroidism. Each CDR3 is given with its conserved first and last residue. D genes are given only for firm matches. The listing skips clone size in some rows; elsewhere it reads once, few, many or a size class.

j_gene: TRBJ1-3
v_gene: TRBV12-3/TRBV12-4
abundance: -
d_gene: -
CDR3nt: TGTGCCAGCAGGCGGACACAGGTCTCTGGAAACACCATATATTTT
CDR3aa: CASRRTQVSGNTIYF

j_gene: TRBJ1-2
v_gene: TRBV6-5
abundance: many
d_gene: -
CDR3nt: TGTGCCAGCAGTTACCCGGGGGCGGATGGCTACACCTTC
CDR3aa: CASSYPGADGYTF

j_gene: TRBJ2-7
v_gene: TRBV9
abundance: few
d_gene: -
CDR3nt: TGTGCCAGCAGCGCCTCCGGGACCTTCTACGAGCAGTACTTC
CDR3aa: CASSASGTFYEQYF

j_gene: TRBJ2-7
v_gene: TRBV6-1
abundance: few
d_gene: -
CDR3nt: TGTGCCAGCAGACCCCTCGACGGGTACGAGCAGTACTTC
CDR3aa: CASRPLDGYEQYF

j_gene: TRBJ2-5
v_gene: TRBV28
abundance: -
d_gene: -
CDR3nt: TGTGCCAGCACCGACCCCCAGGGTAGGGAGACCCAGTACTTC
CDR3aa: CASTDPQGRETQYF

j_gene: TRBJ2-1
v_gene: TRBV28
abundance: few
d_gene: TRBD2
CDR3nt: TGTGCCAGCAGTTTTGTTAAGCGGGAGAGGAATGAGCAGTTCTTC
CDR3aa: CASSFVKRERNEQFF

j_gene: TRBJ2-1
v_gene: TRBV11-3
abundance: -
d_gene: TRBD2
CDR3nt: TGTGCCAGCAGCTTAGTAGATAGCGGGGGGTACAATGAGCAGTTCTTC
CDR3aa: CASSLVDSGGYNEQFF

j_gene: TRBJ2-3
v_gene: TRBV6-1
abundance: many
d_gene: -
CDR3nt: TGTGCCAGCAGTCCCCCGGGACTCCCCGTGGATACGCAGTATTTT
CDR3aa: CASSPPGLPVDTQYF

j_gene: TRBJ1-6
v_gene: TRBV20-1
abundance: -
d_gene: TRBD1
CDR3nt: TGCAGTGCTAGAGAACATACAGGGGGCGGCGTCTCACCCCTCCACTTT
CDR3aa: CSAREHTGGGVSPLHF

j_gene: TRBJ2-7
v_gene: TRBV29-1
abundance: -
d_gene: -
CDR3nt: TGCAGCGTTCTTATGGGCTGGGAGCAGTACTTC
CDR3aa: CSVLMGWEQYF

j_gene: TRBJ2-7
v_gene: TRBV29-1
abundance: -
d_gene: -
CDR3nt: TGCAGCGTTCCTCAGGGAGGCGAGCAGTACTTC
CDR3aa: CSVPQGGEQYF

j_gene: TRBJ1-5
v_gene: TRBV5-1
abundance: many
d_gene: TRBD1
CDR3nt: TGCGCCAGCAGCTTGGGGGGACAGACCAATCAGCCCCAGCATTTT
CDR3aa: CASSLGGQTNQPQHF

j_gene: TRBJ1-5
v_gene: TRBV7-2
abundance: -
d_gene: TRBD1
CDR3nt: TGTGCCAGCAGCTTAGCCGGGACAGGATACAATCAGCCCCAGCATTTT
CDR3aa: CASSLAGTGYNQPQHF

j_gene: TRBJ1-5
v_gene: TRBV30
abundance: many
d_gene: TRBD1
CDR3nt: TGTGCCTGGAGTCAGGACAGGGATCAGCCCCAGCATTTT
CDR3aa: CAWSQDRDQPQHF

j_gene: TRBJ2-1
v_gene: TRBV18
abundance: -
d_gene: -
CDR3nt: TGTGCCAGCTCACCATTAGGGACACTTTACAATGAGCAGTTCTTC
CDR3aa: CASSPLGTLYNEQFF

j_gene: TRBJ2-1
v_gene: TRBV6-2/TRBV6-3
abundance: many
d_gene: TRBD2
CDR3nt: TGTGCCAGCAGGACTAGCGGAGCCTACAATGAGCAGTTCTTC
CDR3aa: CASRTSGAYNEQFF

j_gene: TRBJ1-4
v_gene: TRBV28
abundance: many
d_gene: TRBD1
CDR3nt: TGTGCCAGCAGTCCCAGGACAGGGGGGGAAAAACTGTTTTTT
CDR3aa: CASSPRTGGEKLFF

j_gene: TRBJ1-1
v_gene: TRBV6-5
abundance: few
d_gene: -
CDR3nt: TGTGCCAGCAGTTACGCAAACCGGGGACTTAGGAACACTGAAGCTTTCTTT
CDR3aa: CASSYANRGLRNTEAFF

j_gene: TRBJ2-5
v_gene: TRBV6-1
abundance: -
d_gene: -
CDR3nt: TGTGCCAGCACTCGTTCCGGAGAAGAGACCCAGTACTTC
CDR3aa: CASTRSGEETQYF

j_gene: TRBJ2-5
v_gene: TRBV6-1
abundance: many
d_gene: TRBD2
CDR3nt: TGTGCCAGCATTCTAGCGGGAGTGGGAGAGACCCAGTACTTC
CDR3aa: CASILAGVGETQYF

j_gene: TRBJ2-2
v_gene: TRBV7-2
abundance: many
d_gene: TRBD2
CDR3nt: TGTGCCAGCAGCTCGGGAGGAAACACCGGGGAGCTGTTTTTT
CDR3aa: CASSSGGNTGELFF

j_gene: TRBJ2-1
v_gene: TRBV2
abundance: few
d_gene: TRBD1
CDR3nt: TGTGCCAGCAGCCCAAGGGGGCTGGGCAATGAGCAGTTCTTC
CDR3aa: CASSPRGLGNEQFF

j_gene: TRBJ2-1
v_gene: TRBV12-5
abundance: -
d_gene: TRBD2
CDR3nt: TGTGCTAGTGAGCTAGCGGGGGTCGATGAGCAGTTCTTC
CDR3aa: CASELAGVDEQFF

j_gene: TRBJ1-6
v_gene: TRBV6-1
abundance: many
d_gene: -
CDR3nt: TGTGCCAGCAGTACAGCGGGGGACGGTTCACCCCTCCACTTT
CDR3aa: CASSTAGDGSPLHF

j_gene: TRBJ1-1
v_gene: TRBV3-1
abundance: many
d_gene: -
CDR3nt: TGTGCCAGCAGCCAAGACCCTTCGAAAGAAGCTTTCTTT
CDR3aa: CASSQDPSKEAFF

j_gene: TRBJ2-1
v_gene: TRBV6-5
abundance: -
d_gene: TRBD2
CDR3nt: TGTGCCAGCAGTTCCAGGACTAGCGGGAGAGATGAGCAGTTCTTC
CDR3aa: CASSSRTSGRDEQFF

j_gene: TRBJ2-1
v_gene: TRBV6-1
abundance: once
d_gene: TRBD2
CDR3nt: TGTGCCAGCAACTTCGGACTAGCGGGACGGGAGCAGTTCTTC
CDR3aa: CASNFGLAGREQFF

j_gene: TRBJ2-5
v_gene: TRBV20-1
abundance: few
d_gene: TRBD2
CDR3nt: TGCAGTGCTCGGACTAGCGGGAGTTTTGAGACCCAGTACTTC
CDR3aa: CSARTSGSFETQYF

j_gene: TRBJ2-7
v_gene: TRBV13
abundance: few
d_gene: -
CDR3nt: TGTGCCAGCAGCCCCGGAGACACCAACTACGAGCAGTACTTC
CDR3aa: CASSPGDTNYEQYF

j_gene: TRBJ2-5
v_gene: TRBV5-6
abundance: -
d_gene: TRBD2
CDR3nt: TGTGCCAGCAGCTTCGGACTAGCGGGGTCCCAAGAGACCCAGTACTTC
CDR3aa: CASSFGLAGSQETQYF

j_gene: TRBJ1-4
v_gene: TRBV5-1
abundance: -
d_gene: -
CDR3nt: TGCGCCAGCAGCTTGGGAATAGCAGGGGTCTCTGAAAAACTGTTTTTT
CDR3aa: CASSLGIAGVSEKLFF

j_gene: TRBJ2-3
v_gene: TRBV5-1
abundance: -
d_gene: -
CDR3nt: TGCGCCAGCAGCTTGGGACAGGTGGGAGATACGCAGTATTTT
CDR3aa: CASSLGQVGDTQYF

j_gene: TRBJ2-1
v_gene: TRBV10-2
abundance: -
d_gene: TRBD2
CDR3nt: TGCGCCAGCATTATCACCGGGACTAGATACAATGAGCAGTTCTTC
CDR3aa: CASIITGTRYNEQFF